The rows below give T cell receptor beta chains drawn from one sample of a study of blood T cell repertoires in COVID-19. The method was immunoSEQ multiplex PCR; TCRdb's version includes in-frame clones alone and lacks a portion of them. The sample yields approximately 500,000 clones, nearly 90% seen once. The sample taken for sequencing was peripheral blood. Every receptor here comes from a man between 18 and 35 years old with COVID-19, enrolled during active disease. Each CDR3 is given with its conserved first and last residue. Fields, in order: clone size, D gene, V gene, J gene, CDR3 length, CDR3 DNA, CDR3 protein. A D gene is named only where the DNA matches it firmly. Expanded clones get a size class; other rows say once, few or many, or leave the size out.

abundance: once; d_gene: NA; v_gene: TRBV5-1; j_gene: TRBJ1-2; len: 15; CDR3nt: TGCGCCAGCAGCTTGATGGGACGGGCCGGAGGGGGCTACACCTTC; CDR3aa: CASSLMGRAGGGYTF
abundance: once; d_gene: TRBD1; v_gene: TRBV7-8; j_gene: TRBJ2-7; len: 16; CDR3nt: TGTGCCAGCAGCCCAGCGGCCGGGACAGCTTCCTACGAGCAGTACTTC; CDR3aa: CASSPAAGTASYEQYF
abundance: NA; d_gene: TRBD1; v_gene: TRBV24-1; j_gene: TRBJ2-2; len: 16; CDR3nt: TGTGCCACCAGTGACCCCGGGACAGGGGGCACCGGGGAGCTGTTTTTT; CDR3aa: CATSDPGTGGTGELFF
abundance: NA; d_gene: TRBD1; v_gene: TRBV6-5; j_gene: TRBJ2-2; len: 15; CDR3nt: TGTGCCAGCAGCCCGGGACAGCCGGGACCCGGGGAGCTGTTTTTT; CDR3aa: CASSPGQPGPGELFF
abundance: NA; d_gene: TRBD1; v_gene: TRBV18; j_gene: TRBJ1-4; len: 13; CDR3nt: TGTGCCAGCTTCAGGGGGCTGGATGAAAAACTGTTTTTT; CDR3aa: CASFRGLDEKLFF
abundance: once; d_gene: TRBD2; v_gene: TRBV18; j_gene: TRBJ2-6; len: 18; CDR3nt: TGTGCCAGCTCAGCTACCGGGACTAGAAGGTCTGGGGCCAACGTCCTGACTTTC; CDR3aa: CASSATGTRRSGANVLTF
abundance: NA; d_gene: TRBD2; v_gene: TRBV30; j_gene: TRBJ2-3; len: 19; CDR3nt: TGTGCCTGGAGGGTCGACGTCCTAGCGGGAGGGAAGATCACAGATACGCAGTATTTT; CDR3aa: CAWRVDVLAGGKITDTQYF
abundance: NA; d_gene: NA; v_gene: TRBV9; j_gene: TRBJ1-6; len: 17; CDR3nt: TGTGCCAGCAGCGTAGGTGGGCAGAGCTCCTATAATTCACCCCTCCACTTT; CDR3aa: CASSVGGQSSYNSPLHF
abundance: once; d_gene: TRBD2; v_gene: TRBV7-9; j_gene: TRBJ2-1; len: 15; CDR3nt: TGTGCCAGCAGCCCCGGGACTAGCGGGGGGGAAATGCAGTTCTTC; CDR3aa: CASSPGTSGGEMQFF
abundance: NA; d_gene: TRBD2; v_gene: TRBV11-2; j_gene: TRBJ2-7; len: 16; CDR3nt: TGTGCCAGCAGCCCAGTCGTACTAGCGGGAGAGGACGAGCAGTACTTC; CDR3aa: CASSPVVLAGEDEQYF
abundance: few; d_gene: TRBD1; v_gene: TRBV2; j_gene: TRBJ2-7; len: 15; CDR3nt: TGTGCCAGCAGTGTAGTAGGGGGCCTCTCCTACGAGCAGTACTTC; CDR3aa: CASSVVGGLSYEQYF
abundance: NA; d_gene: TRBD1; v_gene: TRBV19; j_gene: TRBJ2-1; len: 12; CDR3nt: TGTGCCAGTAGTGTCAGGGGGCGGGAGCAGTTCTTC; CDR3aa: CASSVRGREQFF
abundance: NA; d_gene: NA; v_gene: TRBV10-2; j_gene: TRBJ2-5; len: 12; CDR3nt: TGCGCCAGCAGTGGACAGGCGGGGACCCAGTACTTC; CDR3aa: CASSGQAGTQYF
abundance: NA; d_gene: TRBD2; v_gene: TRBV7-9; j_gene: TRBJ2-3; len: 15; CDR3nt: TGTGCCAGCAGCTTTGGGGGGGACGGCACAGATACGCAGTATTTT; CDR3aa: CASSFGGDGTDTQYF
abundance: NA; d_gene: NA; v_gene: TRBV7-2; j_gene: TRBJ1-3; len: 16; CDR3nt: TGTGCCAGCAGATCAGTGGGGACACACCCTGGAAACACCATATATTTT; CDR3aa: CASRSVGTHPGNTIYF
abundance: NA; d_gene: NA; v_gene: TRBV6-5; j_gene: TRBJ2-6; len: 15; CDR3nt: TGTGCCAGCAGGGCCTGGAGCTCTGGGGCCAACGTCCTGACTTTC; CDR3aa: CASRAWSSGANVLTF
abundance: NA; d_gene: TRBD1; v_gene: TRBV2; j_gene: TRBJ1-2; len: 15; CDR3nt: TGTGCCAGCAGGGGACAGGGGAGCCCTAACTATGGCTACACCTTC; CDR3aa: CASRGQGSPNYGYTF
abundance: once; d_gene: TRBD2; v_gene: TRBV10-3; j_gene: TRBJ2-1; len: 15; CDR3nt: TGTGCCATCAGTGAGGGGACTAGCGTTTACAATGAGCAGTTCTTC; CDR3aa: CAISEGTSVYNEQFF
abundance: NA; d_gene: TRBD2; v_gene: TRBV19; j_gene: TRBJ2-1; len: 16; CDR3nt: TGTGCCAGTAGTATAGGGACTAGCGGGGGAGTCAATGAGCAGTTCTTC; CDR3aa: CASSIGTSGGVNEQFF
abundance: NA; d_gene: TRBD2; v_gene: TRBV11-2; j_gene: TRBJ2-7; len: 15; CDR3nt: TGTGCCAGCAGCTTAGGCACTAGCGGGGTTGGCGAGCAGTACTTC; CDR3aa: CASSLGTSGVGEQYF
abundance: NA; d_gene: TRBD2; v_gene: TRBV7-3; j_gene: TRBJ2-3; len: 17; CDR3nt: TGTGCCAGCAGCTTGGGTCTAGCGGGAGCCCCCACAGATACGCAGTATTTT; CDR3aa: CASSLGLAGAPTDTQYF
abundance: NA; d_gene: TRBD1; v_gene: TRBV9; j_gene: TRBJ2-2; len: 15; CDR3nt: TGTGCCAGCAGCGATGGGACAGGGGCAAGCGGGGAGCTGTTTTTT; CDR3aa: CASSDGTGASGELFF
abundance: NA; d_gene: TRBD1; v_gene: TRBV10-3; j_gene: TRBJ2-7; len: 13; CDR3nt: TGTGCCATCAGGGGACAGGGGCGCGACGAGCAGTACTTC; CDR3aa: CAIRGQGRDEQYF
abundance: NA; d_gene: NA; v_gene: TRBV19; j_gene: TRBJ2-7; len: 14; CDR3nt: TGTGCCAGTAGCCCAGGACAGTCGCCCTACGAGCAGTACTTC; CDR3aa: CASSPGQSPYEQYF
abundance: NA; d_gene: TRBD1; v_gene: TRBV6-5; j_gene: TRBJ1-3; len: 15; CDR3nt: TGTGCCAGCAGCTATGACAGGGCCTCTGGAAACACCATATATTTT; CDR3aa: CASSYDRASGNTIYF
abundance: NA; d_gene: TRBD1; v_gene: TRBV18; j_gene: TRBJ2-5; len: 17; CDR3nt: TGTGCCAGCTCACCAGGTTTGGCAGGGGGCTTCGTAGAGACCCAGTACTTC; CDR3aa: CASSPGLAGGFVETQYF
abundance: NA; d_gene: TRBD2; v_gene: TRBV7-9; j_gene: TRBJ2-3; len: 15; CDR3nt: TGTGCCAGCAGCGCCACTAGCGGACGCACAGATACGCAGTATTTT; CDR3aa: CASSATSGRTDTQYF
abundance: NA; d_gene: TRBD2; v_gene: TRBV5-6; j_gene: TRBJ2-3; len: 15; CDR3nt: TGTGCCAGCAGCACCGGACTAGCGGGAGCAGATACGCAGTATTTT; CDR3aa: CASSTGLAGADTQYF
abundance: once; d_gene: TRBD1; v_gene: TRBV19; j_gene: TRBJ2-7; len: 14; CDR3nt: TGTGCCAGTAGGGGACAGGGGGCGATGGACGAGCAGTACTTC; CDR3aa: CASRGQGAMDEQYF
abundance: NA; d_gene: NA; v_gene: TRBV6-5; j_gene: TRBJ1-2; len: 15; CDR3nt: TGTGCCAGCAGTTACTCGTTCACCTCAAGCGATGGCTACACCTTC; CDR3aa: CASSYSFTSSDGYTF
abundance: many; d_gene: NA; v_gene: TRBV5-3; j_gene: TRBJ2-7; len: 16; CDR3nt: TGTGCCAGAAGCTCTCAAATCGCACGACTATCCTACGAGCAGTACTTC; CDR3aa: CARSSQIARLSYEQYF
abundance: NA; d_gene: NA; v_gene: TRBV7-9; j_gene: TRBJ2-3; len: 14; CDR3nt: TGTGCCAGCAGCTTACACACAACCCCGGATACGCAGTATTTT; CDR3aa: CASSLHTTPDTQYF
abundance: NA; d_gene: TRBD1; v_gene: TRBV6-5; j_gene: TRBJ1-2; len: 14; CDR3nt: TGTGCCAGCAGGACACCCGGGACAGGGGATGGCTACACCTTC; CDR3aa: CASRTPGTGDGYTF
abundance: NA; d_gene: NA; v_gene: TRBV7-8; j_gene: TRBJ2-7; len: 12; CDR3nt: TGTGCCAGCAGCTTAGAGGGAGGCGAGCAGTACTTC; CDR3aa: CASSLEGGEQYF
abundance: NA; d_gene: TRBD2; v_gene: TRBV7-9; j_gene: TRBJ2-3; len: 14; CDR3nt: TGTGCCAGCAGCTTAGCCTTCCTAGCGGGGACGCAGTATTTT; CDR3aa: CASSLAFLAGTQYF
abundance: NA; d_gene: TRBD1; v_gene: TRBV5-1; j_gene: TRBJ2-2; len: 16; CDR3nt: TGCGCCAGCAGCTTGGAATGGACAGGGGTAACCGGGGAGCTGTTTTTT; CDR3aa: CASSLEWTGVTGELFF
abundance: NA; d_gene: TRBD1; v_gene: TRBV18; j_gene: TRBJ2-1; len: 15; CDR3nt: TGTGCCAGCTCACCAGGGAGACAGGGGTACAATGAGCAGTTCTTC; CDR3aa: CASSPGRQGYNEQFF
abundance: NA; d_gene: NA; v_gene: TRBV12-3/TRBV12-4; j_gene: TRBJ1-1; len: 12; CDR3nt: TGTGCCAGCAGTTTACAGGGCACTGAAGCTTTCTTT; CDR3aa: CASSLQGTEAFF
abundance: NA; d_gene: NA; v_gene: TRBV24-1; j_gene: TRBJ2-1; len: 16; CDR3nt: TGTGCCACCAGTGATATTACTAGAGGAAACTACAATGAGCAGTTCTTC; CDR3aa: CATSDITRGNYNEQFF
abundance: NA; d_gene: TRBD2; v_gene: TRBV28; j_gene: TRBJ2-1; len: 18; CDR3nt: TGTGCCAGCAGTTTTACTAGCGGGAGGGGTCCCTCCTACAATGAGCAGTTCTTC; CDR3aa: CASSFTSGRGPSYNEQFF
abundance: NA; d_gene: TRBD2; v_gene: TRBV7-2; j_gene: TRBJ2-1; len: 19; CDR3nt: TGTGCCAGCAAACGACAGGGACTAGCGGGAGGGCCCCAGCACGAGGAGCAGTTCTTC; CDR3aa: CASKRQGLAGGPQHEEQFF
abundance: NA; d_gene: TRBD2; v_gene: TRBV6-5; j_gene: TRBJ2-3; len: 15; CDR3nt: TGTGCCAGCAGAAGGCTAGCGGGGGGGCCAGGTACGCAGTATTTT; CDR3aa: CASRRLAGGPGTQYF
abundance: NA; d_gene: NA; v_gene: TRBV12-5; j_gene: TRBJ2-1; len: 13; CDR3nt: TGTGCTAGTGGTTTGGTAACCGGTTCTGAGCAGTTCTTC; CDR3aa: CASGLVTGSEQFF
abundance: NA; d_gene: TRBD2; v_gene: TRBV3-1/TRBV3-2; j_gene: TRBJ2-1; len: 14; CDR3nt: TGTGCCAGCAGCCAGGCTAGCGGATACAATGAGCAGTTCTTC; CDR3aa: CASSQASGYNEQFF
abundance: NA; d_gene: NA; v_gene: TRBV5-1; j_gene: TRBJ1-1; len: 14; CDR3nt: TGCGCCAGCAGCCCCGTAGGGGGAGGGACTGAAGCTTTCTTT; CDR3aa: CASSPVGGGTEAFF